What follows are 30 T cell receptor beta chains derived from one specimen sequenced in a study of CXCR3-negative and CXCR3-positive naive CD8 T cells. Study-wide results and limits: The study found more hydrophobic TRB CDR3s in CXCR3-positive naive cells than in CXCR3-negative naive cells.

5' RACE with UMI labels generated the TRB cDNA libraries. TCRdb re-called the 5' RACE reads, yielding one record per CDR3 amino acid sequence without DNA. The sample yields about 130,000 distinct CDR3 sequences, of which the top ten take up roughly 0.62%. These receptors' targets are unknown. The sequencing input was naive CXCR3+ CD8+ T cells from blood. Subset denoted: CD45RO-CCR7+CD27+CD95- naive CD8+ T cells expressing CXCR3 (TNR3+). These receptor sequences come from a human donor in good health. Some clones in this sample may be carry-over from other donors' samples.

The chain combines TRBV21-1 with TRBJ2-7; the D call of TRBD2 rests on TCRdb alone, since no DNA is present to check it. TRBV21-1 corresponds to a pseudogene. The CDR3 spans 19 residues. The CDR3 loop is CASSKIRVVRGIPSYEQYF.

The chain recombines TRBV7-2 with TRBJ2-7; TCRdb calls TRBD1, which cannot be checked without DNA. This CDR3 is 14 amino acids long. Germline loops: CDR1 SGHTA, CDR2 FQGNSA. The CDR3 is CASSLMDTPYEQYF.

The CDR3 protein is CASSQDGAGPSGNTIYF. The chain uses TRBV4-3 and TRBJ1-3; TCRdb gives TRBD1 as the D gene, but with no DNA this cannot be confirmed. The CDR3 extends over 17 amino acids. Germline V gives CDR1 LGHNA, CDR2 YSLEER.

The rearrangement links TRBV11-3 to TRBJ1-5. Germline CDR1 and CDR2: SGHNT and YENEEA. The CDR3 spans 16 residues. CDR3: CASSLEPHGDNQPQHF.

The rearrangement links TRBV19 to TRBJ2-7; absent DNA, TCRdb's TRBD1 call cannot be checked. The CDR3 sequence is 13 residues long. CDR1 is LNHDA, CDR2 SQIVND, per germline (reference sequence). The CDR3 loop is CASLDRASYKQYF.

J is TRBJ1-2 and V is TRBV7-3. CDR1 is SGHTA and CDR2 is FQGTGA in the germline V gene. The CDR3 has 13 amino acids. The chain's CDR3 is CASSLQNFYGYTF.

V usage is TRBV5-6 and J usage is TRBJ1-1; as DNA is missing, the TRBD1 call by TCRdb cannot be tested. This CDR3 has 13 residues. Germline values: CDR1 SGHDT, CDR2 YYEEEE. The CDR3 loop reads CASSYYGGTEAFF.

V is TRBV29-1 and J is TRBJ2-2; absent DNA, TCRdb's TRBD2 call cannot be checked. This CDR3 region has 12 residues. CDR1 is SQVTM and CDR2 is ANQGSEA in the germline V gene. The CDR3 sequence: CSVVAGVGELFF.

The chain links TRBV7-8 to TRBJ1-6; TCRdb designates TRBD1, a call that cannot be tested without DNA. Germline V gene data show CDR1 as SGHVS and CDR2 as FQNEAQ. This CDR3 contains 15 residues. CDR3 sequence: CASSPGTGGGSPLHF.

This CDR3 is CASSSIKREMTDTQYF. This sequence joins TRBV12-3 or TRBV12-4 and TRBJ2-3; there is no DNA to check the TCRdb D call of TRBD2. The CDR3 length is 16 residues.

This CDR3 reads CASSSNYATEAFF. The rearrangement links TRBV7-6 to TRBJ1-1. Germline V CDR1 and CDR2: SGHVS, FNYEAQ. This CDR3 has 13 amino acids.

CDR3 region: CASSPTGTESVFYGYTF. The V gene is TRBV27, the J gene TRBJ1-2; TCRdb's D call of TRBD1 is untestable without DNA. The CDR3 extends over 17 amino acids. Germline CDR1 reads MNHEY; CDR2 reads SMNVEV (reference sequence).

J is TRBJ1-2 and V is TRBV29-1; checking the TCRdb D call of TRBD1 is not possible without DNA. Germline-derived CDR1 and CDR2 are SQVTM and ANQGSEA. The CDR3 has 14 amino acids. The CDR3 sequence: CSANVQDTGYGYTF.

The V call is TRBV7-7, the J call TRBJ2-5. Germline V gives CDR1 SSHAT, CDR2 FNYEAQ (reference sequence). The CDR3 is made up of 14 amino acids. CDR3 in amino acids: CASSLVPYQETQYF.

The chain has TRBV12-3 or TRBV12-4 and TRBJ2-1. This CDR3 contains 15 residues. This chain's CDR3 is CASSLVDPTGNEQFF.

The rearrangement uses TRBV7-9 and TRBJ2-7. The length of the CDR3 is 12 residues. From germline, CDR1 is SEHNR and CDR2 FQNEAQ (reference sequence). The CDR3 loop is CASSLEFGEQYF.

V usage is TRBV5-1 and J usage is TRBJ1-1. The CDR3 sequence is 14 residues long. Germline CDR1 SGHRS, CDR2 YFSETQ. The CDR3 loop reads CASSLGWLNTEAFF.

The CDR3 protein is CSVGSGSDNEQFF. The V call is TRBV29-1, the J call TRBJ2-1; TCRdb picks TRBD2, but there is no DNA to check that call. This CDR3 contains 13 residues. Germline V CDR1 and CDR2: SQVTM, ANQGSEA.

V usage is TRBV6-6 and J usage is TRBJ1-2. This CDR3 is 14 amino acids long. In germline, CDR1 is MNHNY, CDR2 SVGAGI (reference sequence). The CDR3 spells CATMDETSAEGYTF.

The V gene is TRBV9, the J gene TRBJ2-7. The germline V gene encodes CDR1 SGDLS and CDR2 YYNGEE. This CDR3 region has 14 residues. CDR3 residues: CASSVGSNSYEQYF.

This rearrangement joins TRBV11-2 to TRBJ2-4; the D call from TCRdb, TRBD1, cannot be confirmed without DNA. The CDR3 runs 16 residues. From germline, CDR1 is SGHAT and CDR2 FQNNGV. The CDR3 spells CASSPTRGIHTDIQYF.

This chain connects TRBV3-1 to TRBJ2-1; the TCRdb call, TRBD1, lacks DNA for checking. The CDR3 loop spans 12 amino acids. CDR1 is LGHDT, CDR2 YNNKEL, per germline (reference sequence). The CDR3 region is CASRQGGNEQFF.

CDR3 region: CASSIGIGTTYNEQFF. V usage is TRBV7-2 and J usage is TRBJ2-1; no DNA is available, so the TRBD1 call from TCRdb remains unchecked. CDR3 length: 16 residues. Germline V gene lookup returns CDR1 SGHTA and CDR2 FQGNSA.

The chain joins TRBV11-2 to TRBJ2-1. Per the germline V gene, CDR1 is SGHAT and CDR2 is FQNNGV. This CDR3 contains 11 residues. The CDR3 sequence: CASSGSSGQFF. Full variable domain (outside the CDR3, taken from reference TRBV11-2 and TRBJ2-1): EAGVAQSPRYKIIEKRQSVAFWCNPISGHATLYWYQQILGQGPKLLIQFQNNGVVDDSQLPKDRFSAERLKGVDSTLKIQPAKLEDSAVYLCASSGSSGQFFGPGTRLTVL.

This chain connects TRBV12-3 or TRBV12-4 to TRBJ1-1; the D call of TRBD1 rests on TCRdb alone, since no DNA is present to check it. The CDR3 length is 15 residues. CDR3 loop: CASSFWTGLNTEAFF.

This chain links TRBV7-9 with TRBJ2-1; TCRdb lists TRBD1, though no DNA is available to test this call. Germline V gene sequence: CDR1 SEHNR, CDR2 FQNEAQ (reference sequence). The CDR3 has 16 amino acids. The CDR3 here is CASSSIRGTDNNEQFF.

The chain employs TRBV5-4 and TRBJ2-2; the D call of TRBD1 rests on TCRdb alone, since no DNA is present to check it. The CDR3 has 15 amino acids. In germline, CDR1 is SGHNT, CDR2 YYREEE (reference sequence). CDR3 amino acids: CASSPDRGPTGELFF.

V is TRBV10-2 and J is TRBJ2-1. This CDR3 is 13 amino acids long. CDR1 WSHSY and CDR2 SAAADI come from the germline V gene. The CDR3 is CASSEGVHNEQFF.

This sequence joins TRBV29-1 and TRBJ2-1; TCRdb's assignment of TRBD1 cannot be checked, as there is no DNA. The germline V gene has CDR1 SQVTM and CDR2 ANQGSEA. The CDR3 sequence is 11 residues long. The CDR3: CSVGTNNEQFF.

The J gene is TRBJ1-1, the V gene TRBV7-3. Germline lookup yields CDR1 SGHTA and CDR2 FQGTGA. This CDR3 comprises 15 residues. CDR3 loop: CASSLSITVNTEAFF.